This TCR beta chain was sequenced for a study of identical twins. Every donor was a healthy Caucasian. The length of the CDR3 is 17 residues. The V and J ends lost 6 bases and 1 base, in that order; junction bases with no gene match: 12. Per germline, CDR1 LGHNA and CDR2 YNFKEQ. TCRdb reprocessed the 5' RACE reads via MiXCR and lists one record per CDR3 protein. The sample carries roughly 1.6 million distinct CDR3 sequences, under 35% recorded once. The V gene is TRBV4-2, the J gene TRBJ1-2; 9 nucleotides match TRBD1. The sequenced material came from cord blood. This receptor was identified in a newborn girl in good health. CDR3 amino acids: CASSPPKGQGFNYGYTF. The CDR3 DNA sequence: TGTGCCAGCAGTCCTCCTAAGGGACAGGGCTTTAACTATGGCTACACCTTC.